These 11 T cell receptor beta chains came from one sample sequenced in a study of blood T cells in healthy people across ages. Combining a sample-barcoded 5' primer with a J-beta primer mix, a second PCR ran for about 6 to 11 cycles. MiXCR, applied by TCRdb to the 5' RACE reads, yields one record per CDR3 protein. The table lists about 830,000 distinct CDR3 sequences, roughly 60% of them singletons, with 28% in the top ten. The sequenced sample was blood. Every receptor here comes from a man under 40 in good health.

The chain recombines TRBV29-1 with TRBJ2-1; 8 bases line up with TRBD2. The CDR3 consists of 14 residues. Trimming at V came to 0 bases and at J to 4 bases, leaving 2 bases not matched to a gene. In germline, CDR1 is SQVTM, CDR2 ANQGSEA. The CDR3 nucleotides are TGCAGCGTTGAAGAAGGCGGGGGGTACAATGAGCAGTTCTTC. Protein: CSVEEGGGYNEQFF.

The rearrangement links TRBV5-1 to TRBJ1-5; D unresolved. This CDR3 comprises 14 residues. The V gene's germline CDR1 is SGHRS and CDR2 YFSETQ. Trimming pared 0 bases from V and 3 bases from J, leaving 7 bases between. The CDR3, as DNA: TGCGCCAGCAGCTTGGGTGCCCCCAATCAGCCCCAGCATTTT. It codes for CASSLGAPNQPQHF.

The chain combines TRBV7-2 with TRBJ2-6, with unresolved D. Trimming left V 1 base short and J 4 bases short, with 11 bases between. The CDR3 spans 16 residues. Looked up from germline, CDR1 is SGHTA and CDR2 is FQGNSA. The CDR3: CASSLEASVGANVLTF. CDR3 bases: TGTGCCAGCAGCTTAGAGGCTAGTGTGGGGGCCAACGTCCTGACTTTC.

This CDR3 is CSARAGGAVFNTEAFF. The CDR3 DNA sequence: TGCAGTGCTAGAGCGGGGGGGGCGGTATTCAACACTGAAGCTTTCTTT. The genes are TRBV20-1 and TRBJ1-1, with D possibly TRBD1 on 6 matching bases. From germline, CDR1 is DFQATT and CDR2 SNEGSKA (reference sequence). The ends were cut back, 1 base at V and 2 bases at J, with 17 bases in the middle. This CDR3 has 16 residues.

V is TRBV9 and J is TRBJ1-3; 9 positions match TRBD1. The V gene's germline CDR1 is SGDLS and CDR2 YYNGEE. This CDR3 is built from 16 residues. The J segment lost 3 bases and the V segment lost 4 bases, leaving 8 bases of the junction unmatched. The CDR3 protein is CASSTSNRGLGNTIYF. The DNA for the CDR3 is TGTGCCAGCAGCACCTCGAACAGGGGGCTTGGAAACACCATATATTTT.

This rearrangement joins TRBV10-3 to TRBJ2-7; possibly TRBD2 for D (6 bases). Trimming removed 2 bases from V and 2 bases from J, with 19 bases in between. Germline assignment: CDR1 ENHRY and CDR2 SYGVKD. This CDR3 is built from 17 residues. CDR3 nucleotide sequence: TGTGCCATCAGTGAGGCGGTGGAGGGTATACTCCCCTACGAGCAGTACTTC. The encoded protein is CAISEAVEGILPYEQYF.

J is TRBJ1-5 and V is TRBV20-1; D gene unclear. The CDR3 sequence is 14 residues long. Germline CDR1 and CDR2: DFQATT and SNEGSKA (reference sequence). With 3 bases removed from V and 3 bases from J, the gap between germline ends came to 12 bases. The CDR3 sequence: CSASSQLDNQPQHF. As DNA, the CDR3 is TGCAGTGCTAGCTCACAACTAGACAATCAGCCCCAGCATTTT.

This clonotype has a single count. The chain is built from TRBV12-3 or TRBV12-4 and TRBJ2-7; D is undetermined. The CDR3 contains 14 residues. V gave up 7 bases and J gave up 4 bases, with 17 bases separating them. CDR3 DNA: TGTGCCAGCACACCCAGTGCAAGGGCGTACGAGCAGTACTTC. Its protein is CASTPSARAYEQYF.

This clonotype came up a few times. This rearrangement joins TRBV12-3 or TRBV12-4 to TRBJ2-7; D not certain. The ends were cut back, 3 bases at V and 3 bases at J, with 6 bases in the middle. This CDR3 region has 12 residues. CDR3 DNA: TGTGCCAGCAGTTTCAAAGTCTACGAGCAGTACTTC. It translates to CASSFKVYEQYF.

CDR3 amino acids: CATSDFPRGSYNEQFF. The CDR3, as DNA: TGTGCCACCAGTGATTTCCCGCGGGGGAGTTACAATGAGCAGTTCTTC. The chain employs TRBV24-1 and TRBJ2-1, with 7 positions matching TRBD2. Losses at the gene ends were 1 base for V and 4 bases for J; bases not matched to a gene: 6. The CDR3 is 16 amino acids. Germline lookup yields CDR1 KGHDR and CDR2 SFDVKD.

The J gene is TRBJ1-2, the V gene TRBV4-2; D gene ambiguous. Trimming stripped 0 bases from V and 2 bases from J, with 7 bases between. CDR3 length equals 14 residues. Germline V lookup: CDR1 LGHNA, CDR2 YNFKEQ. DNA for the CDR3: TGTGCCAGCAGCCAAGATGGATACAACTATGGCTACACCTTC. Its translation is CASSQDGYNYGYTF.